This TCR beta chain was identified during a study of cytomegalovirus exposure and HLA in healthy donors (dated by TCRdb to the late 2010s). Background for the entire study: The 500 to 800 repertoires of the first cohort and the approximately 110 validation repertoires were produced on the same platform, according to a later analysis. The aim of the study was to test whether cataloging public T cell receptors could identify signatures of past pathogen exposure. Besides the first cohort of 500 to 700 subjects, a separate validation cohort made up of over a hundred different subjects was used. High-throughput TCR immunosequencing, statistical association of individual TCRs with disease status, and machine learning were combined to predict cytomegalovirus infection status. Study-wide findings and limitations: A total of fewer than 200 TCR beta chains were listed by the study as associated with cytomegalovirus. All 120 or so repertoires were used to score co-occurrence in the validation cohort in a later analysis, because that analysis had no HLA typing for the cohort. Cytomegalovirus status was reported to be diagnosed by the classifier with high specificity and sensitivity in both the original and validation cohorts. A few of the identified cytomegalovirus-associated TCR beta chains were confirmed in vitro to be specific for cytomegalovirus antigens. The authors suggested that the approach could potentially be extended to other disease states and immunological phenotypes. Most TCR sequences were observed very rarely across donors, whereas some public TCRs were present in many individuals. In a later analysis, TCRs clustered in the first cohort were found to also tend to co-occur in the approximately 120 validation repertoires, with approximately 94% of cluster scores above 0.

This clone has just one count. No antigen is known for it. Per-base qualities were not stored, and no clone one base away is much larger. The donors were included in the validation cohort of over a hundred subjects, a group kept apart from the 666-subject first cohort. V loses 3 bases, J loses 1 base, and the germline ends lie 13 bases apart. The germline V gene supplies CDR1 MDHEN and CDR2 SYDVKM. The CDR3 sequence holds 15 residues, the cysteine and phenylalanine included. Only the CDR3 portion is preserved as DNA: 45 bases, with reading frame beginning at the first base. Receptors were amplified or captured by the immunoSEQ multiplex PCR assay. In the source study's methods: A statistical classification framework was built to diagnose cytomegalovirus status from the catalog of TCR beta chain sequences. This is the immuneACCESS table as TCRdb keeps it, with only in-frame sequences that have V and J called. A part of the clones is gone; compared with another copy, unresolved V genes explain less than half, and the rest is unexplained. V and J calls and clone size are given by that table; D and trimming were obtained from the DNA. The sample yields 180,000 or so clones; roughly 86% were counted once. The ten top clones hold about 7.7% of the sample.

This receptor was identified in a man aged 25-45 years in good health and CMV-seropositive. Recombination linked TRBV28 to TRBJ2-7; the D gene is perhaps TRBD1 or TRBD2, each of them matching over 5 bases. Sequencing was performed on PBMCs. The DNA sequence reads TGTGCCAGCAGTTTCCTTGGGACCCTATCCTACGAGCAGTACTTC. Its translation is CASSFLGTLSYEQYF.